A single sample gave rise to the 20 T cell receptor beta chains below, sequenced in a study of blood T cell repertoires in COVID-19 (dated by TCRdb to about 2020). The library was obtained by the immunoSEQ multiplex PCR assay. Here the immuneACCESS table is served through TCRdb, limited to in-frame sequences with V and J called. Missing clones are a known gap in these copies; in checked studies unresolved V genes cover under half, and the rest lacks a known reason. The sample table records under 200,000 clones; about 82% of these occur just once. The ten largest clones take up around 6.3% of the sample. The sequenced material came from peripheral blood. These receptors came from a man in his sixties or seventies with active or convalescent COVID-19.

The chain uses TRBV19 and TRBJ2-2; D gene unclear. Trimming took off 5 bases at V and 4 bases at J, with 11 bases between the two ends. The CDR3 is 14 residues long. The V gene's germline CDR1 is LNHDA and CDR2 SQIVND (reference sequence). The CDR3 region has the DNA TGTGCCAGTAGTGTCAAATTCGGCACCGGGGAGCTGTTTTTT. This gives the protein CASSVKFGTGELFF.

The chain combines TRBV18 with TRBJ2-3; possibly TRBD1 for D (5 bases). CDR1 is KGHSH, CDR2 LQKENI, per germline. V lost 6 bases to trimming and J lost 5 bases, with 18 bases between them. The CDR3 spans 15 residues. DNA for the CDR3: TGTGCCAGCTCCATCACCTTGGCAAGGGGAGATACGCAGTATTTT. Protein: CASSITLARGDTQYF.

This clone showed up just a few times. The CDR3 DNA is TGTGCCAGCTACAGGGGGGGAGCCTATGGCTACACCTTC. Its translation is CASYRGGAYGYTF. The rearrangement joins TRBV2 to TRBJ1-2; TRBD1 matches 8 bases. V was clipped by 8 bases and J by 4 bases; unmatched bases: 6. Germline lookup yields CDR1 SNHLY and CDR2 FYNNEI. The length of the CDR3 is 13 residues.

The chain couples TRBV4-2 to TRBJ1-4; TRBD1 agrees at 10 bases. Trimming removed 2 bases from V and 6 bases from J; junction bases left unmatched: 3. The germline V gene has CDR1 LGHNA and CDR2 YNFKEQ. The CDR3 has 15 amino acids. CDR3 protein: CASSQPGTGDEKLFF. In nucleotides, the CDR3 is TGTGCCAGCAGCCAACCCGGGACAGGGGATGAAAAACTGTTTTTT.

This sequence joins TRBV4-2 and TRBJ2-6; D is unresolved. Trimming shortened V by 7 bases and J by 4 bases, and 20 bases separated the two germline ends. The CDR3 spans 17 residues. Germline CDR1 reads LGHNA; CDR2 reads YNFKEQ. The DNA of the CDR3 is TGTGCCAGCAAAGATACTTCTACCTCTTTCGGGGCCAACGTCCTGACTTTC. It translates to CASKDTSTSFGANVLTF.

The rearrangement links TRBV28 to TRBJ2-3; 8 bases line up with TRBD1. CDR3 length equals 14 residues. V dropped 4 bases and J dropped 5; count of bases not matched to a gene: 5. Germline loops: CDR1 MDHEN, CDR2 SYDVKM. The CDR3, as DNA: TGTGCCAGCAGTTCCGGGACAGGTCGAGATACGCAGTATTTT. It translates to CASSSGTGRDTQYF.

This clone was seen just once. The chain combines TRBV18 with TRBJ1-1; D perhaps matches TRBD1 (5 bases). The CDR3 covers 16 residues. Germline-derived CDR1 and CDR2 are KGHSH and LQKENI. The V end was cut by 2 bases, the J end by 6 bases, with 19 bases between. The CDR3 DNA reads as TGTGCCAGCTCACCATCCCCGACAGCTTTGGGTTCTGAAGCTTTCTTT. Translation: CASSPSPTALGSEAFF.

The rearrangement uses TRBV7-9 and TRBJ1-1; TRBD1 is a possible D gene (5 bases). V shed 2 bases and J shed 3 bases, with 13 bases lying between them. Germline loops: CDR1 SEHNR, CDR2 FQNEAQ (reference sequence). The CDR3 runs 15 residues. DNA of the CDR3: TGTGCCAGCAGCTTACGTTCCGGGGGATACACTGAAGCTTTCTTT. Translating it yields CASSLRSGGYTEAFF.

The V call is TRBV19, the J call TRBJ1-5; TRBD1 might be the D (6 bases). Trimming removed 0 bases from V and 6 bases from J, with 15 bases in between. From germline, CDR1 is LNHDA and CDR2 SQIVND (reference sequence). The CDR3 covers 16 residues. The CDR3: CASSIERGTTGQPQHF. The CDR3 nucleotides read TGTGCCAGTAGTATAGAGAGGGGGACAACTGGTCAGCCCCAGCATTTT.

The chain links TRBV11-2 to TRBJ2-1; no clear D gene. The V gene lost 5 bases and the J gene lost 5 bases, with 19 bases spanning the gap. This CDR3 region has 16 residues. CDR1 is SGHAT, CDR2 FQNNGV, per germline. DNA of the CDR3: TGTGCCAGCAGCCCAATGAGCTCAGGCTTCAACAATGAGCAGTTCTTC. Translation gives CASSPMSSGFNNEQFF.

The sample holds a few counts of this clone. The chain joins TRBV7-8 to TRBJ2-5; 10 bases line up with TRBD1. The V gene end was trimmed by 5 bases and the J gene end by 3 bases; junction bases not matched to a gene: 6. The CDR3 runs 15 residues. CDR1 is SGHVS, CDR2 FQNEAQ, per germline. The CDR3 bases are TGTGCCAGCAGCGCAGAGGACAGGGGGGAAGAGACCCAGTACTTC. It encodes CASSAEDRGEETQYF.

The chain couples TRBV4-3 to TRBJ2-2; TRBD2 agrees at 12 bases. Germline V gene sequence: CDR1 LGHNA, CDR2 YSLEER. CDR3 length: 17 residues. Trimming removed 0 bases from V and 4 bases from J; junction bases left unmatched: 3. The CDR3 is CASSQDLTSGGTGELFF. The CDR3 DNA sequence: TGCGCCAGCAGCCAAGATCTGACTAGCGGGGGCACCGGGGAGCTGTTTTTT.

This clone has just a few counts. The V and J genes are TRBV4-1 and TRBJ1-5, with D hard to call. Germline CDR1 and CDR2: MGHRA and YSYEKL. The V and J ends lost 3 bases and 5 bases respectively, with 11 bases between them. The CDR3 has 14 amino acids. The CDR3, as DNA: TGCGCCAGCAGCCAGGAACAGAGTGATCAGCCCCAGCATTTT. Translation: CASSQEQSDQPQHF.

V usage is TRBV6-5 and J usage is TRBJ1-1; the D gene is possibly TRBD1 (6 bases). Germline CDR1 and CDR2: MNHEY and SVGAGI. This CDR3 is 12 amino acids long. Deletions cut 4 bases from V and 8 bases from J, with 11 bases between. CDR3 residues: CASSSYGQEAFF. CDR3 sequence (DNA): TGTGCCAGCAGTTCCTATGGACAGGAAGCTTTCTTT.

This chain connects TRBV10-3 to TRBJ1-1; D not certain. The CDR3 runs to 12 residues. Germline V CDR1 and CDR2: ENHRY, SYGVKD. Trimming stripped 6 bases from V and 2 bases from J, with 7 bases between. The CDR3 sequence: CAISTPNTEAFF. In nucleotides, the CDR3 is TGTGCCATCAGCACACCCAACACTGAAGCTTTCTTT.

The rearrangement joins TRBV5-1 to TRBJ2-1, with a weak D call TRBD1 (5 bases). Germline V gene lookup returns CDR1 SGHRS and CDR2 YFSETQ. This CDR3 has 15 residues. The V end lost 4 bases, the J end lost 4 bases, and 15 bases lay between the germline ends. The CDR3 DNA follows: TGCGCCAGCAGCGGGGCTTCCCTAGGTTACAATGAGCAGTTCTTC. It specifies CASSGASLGYNEQFF. Looking up the rest from reference TRBV5-1 and TRBJ2-1 gives the full variable domain: KAGVTQTPRYLIKTRGQQVTLSCSPISGHRSVSWYQQTPGQGLQFLFEYFSETQRNKGNFPGRFSGRQFSNSRSEMNVSTLELGDSALYLCASSGASLGYNEQFFGPGTRLTVL.

The chain links TRBV18 to TRBJ1-3; possible D gene TRBD1, 5 bases. Germline loops: CDR1 KGHSH, CDR2 LQKENI. Trimming took off 4 bases at V and 2 bases at J, with 9 bases between the two ends. The length of the CDR3 is 14 residues. In DNA, the CDR3 is TGTGCCAGCTCACTATCACAGGCTGGAAACACCATATATTTT. Amino acid sequence: CASSLSQAGNTIYF.

This chain uses TRBV20-1 with TRBJ1-4; D call uncertain. V gave up 6 bases and J gave up 4 bases, with 6 bases separating them. The CDR3 runs to 11 residues. Germline values: CDR1 DFQATT, CDR2 SNEGSKA (reference sequence). CDR3 in amino acids: CSAASNEKLFF. DNA for the CDR3: TGCAGTGCCGCTAGTAATGAAAAACTGTTTTTT.

The chain has TRBV3-1 (or the pseudogene TRBV3-2) and TRBJ1-1, with D perhaps matching TRBD1 (6 bases). Trimming left V 5 bases short and J 3 bases short, with 10 bases between. This CDR3 is built from 13 residues. Germline loops: CDR1 LGHDT, CDR2 YNNKEL (reference sequence). Written as DNA, the CDR3 is TGTGCCAGCAGCGGGACACTTTACACTGAAGCTTTCTTT. Translated, it gives CASSGTLYTEAFF.

The V gene is TRBV5-1, the J gene TRBJ2-1; 7 bases are shared with TRBD2. From germline, CDR1 is SGHRS and CDR2 YFSETQ. The CDR3 contains 16 residues. The V gene end was trimmed by 0 bases and the J gene end by 2 bases; junction bases not matched to a gene: 5. The CDR3, as DNA: TGCGCCAGCAGCTTGGATGGGAGGGCGACCTACAATGAGCAGTTCTTC. Translating it yields CASSLDGRATYNEQFF.